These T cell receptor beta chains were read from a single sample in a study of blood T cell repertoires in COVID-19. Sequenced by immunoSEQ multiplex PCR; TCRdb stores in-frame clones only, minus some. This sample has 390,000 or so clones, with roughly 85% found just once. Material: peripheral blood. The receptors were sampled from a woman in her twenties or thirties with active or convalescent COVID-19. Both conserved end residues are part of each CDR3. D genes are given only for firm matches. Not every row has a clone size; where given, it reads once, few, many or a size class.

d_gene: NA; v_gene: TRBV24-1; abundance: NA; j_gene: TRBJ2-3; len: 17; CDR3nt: TGTGCCACCAGTGATTCCCCGTCCGGGGGGCGCGCAGATACGCAGTATTTT; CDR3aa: CATSDSPSGGRADTQYF
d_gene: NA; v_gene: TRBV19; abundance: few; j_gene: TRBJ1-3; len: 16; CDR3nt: TGTGCCAGTAGTATTAGTACCCCGAGCTCTGGAAACACCATATATTTT; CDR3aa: CASSISTPSSGNTIYF
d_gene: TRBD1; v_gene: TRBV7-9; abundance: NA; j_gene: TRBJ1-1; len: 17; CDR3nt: TGTGCCAGCAGCTTAAATGGGCCTGGACAGGGAGGGAACCAAGCTTTCTTT; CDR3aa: CASSLNGPGQGGNQAFF
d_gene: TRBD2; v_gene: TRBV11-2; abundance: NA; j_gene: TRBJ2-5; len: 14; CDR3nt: TGTGCCAGCAGCGCTACTAGCGTAGATGAGACCCAGTACTTC; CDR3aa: CASSATSVDETQYF
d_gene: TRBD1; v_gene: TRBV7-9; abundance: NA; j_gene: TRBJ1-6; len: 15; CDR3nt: TGTGCCAGCAGCTTAGATGGGACAGGCGGGTCACCCCTCCACTTT; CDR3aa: CASSLDGTGGSPLHF
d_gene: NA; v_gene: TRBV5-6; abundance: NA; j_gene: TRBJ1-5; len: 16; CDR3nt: TGTGCCAGCAGCTTGTTCGCAGCGCCCAGCAATCAGCCCCAGCATTTT; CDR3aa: CASSLFAAPSNQPQHF
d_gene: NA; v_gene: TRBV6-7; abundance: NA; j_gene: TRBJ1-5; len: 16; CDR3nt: TGTGCCAGCAGTTACTCGCTAGGGGCAGGGAATCAGCCCCAGCATTTT; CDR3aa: CASSYSLGAGNQPQHF
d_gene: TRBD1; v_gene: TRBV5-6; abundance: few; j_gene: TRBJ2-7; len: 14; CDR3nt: TGTGCCAGCAGCCCTACAGGGGCCACATACGAGCAGTACTTC; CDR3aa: CASSPTGATYEQYF
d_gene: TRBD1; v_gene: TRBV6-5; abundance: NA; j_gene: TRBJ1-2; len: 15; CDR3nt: TGTGCCAGCAGTTACTCTGGACAGGGTAGCTATGGCTACACCTTC; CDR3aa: CASSYSGQGSYGYTF
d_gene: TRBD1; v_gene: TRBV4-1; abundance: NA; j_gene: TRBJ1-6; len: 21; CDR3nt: TGCGCCAGCAGCCAAGATGATTTTTTTGGAAAGGGGGCCGCCTATAATTCACCCCTCCACTTT; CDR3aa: CASSQDDFFGKGAAYNSPLHF
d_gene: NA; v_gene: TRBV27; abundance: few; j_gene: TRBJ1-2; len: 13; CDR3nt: TGTGCCAGCAGTTTAACAGGGAACTATGGCTACACCTTC; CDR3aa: CASSLTGNYGYTF
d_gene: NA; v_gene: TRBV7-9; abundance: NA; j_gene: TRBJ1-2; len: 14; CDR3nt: TGTGCCAGCAGCCCACCGACAGTTAACTATGGCTACACCTTC; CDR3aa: CASSPPTVNYGYTF
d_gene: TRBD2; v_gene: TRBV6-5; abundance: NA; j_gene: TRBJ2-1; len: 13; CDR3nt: TGTGCCAGCGCAACTAGCGGACGCAATGAGCAGTTCTTC; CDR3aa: CASATSGRNEQFF
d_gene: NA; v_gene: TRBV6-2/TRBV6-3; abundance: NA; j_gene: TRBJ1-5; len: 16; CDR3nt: TGTGCCAGCAGTTACCCCGACTGGAATAGCAATCAGCCCCAGCATTTT; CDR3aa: CASSYPDWNSNQPQHF
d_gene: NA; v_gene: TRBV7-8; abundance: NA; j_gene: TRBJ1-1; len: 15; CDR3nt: TGTGCCAGCAGCTTAGCACGGGACTTGGGCACTGAAGCTTTCTTT; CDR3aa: CASSLARDLGTEAFF
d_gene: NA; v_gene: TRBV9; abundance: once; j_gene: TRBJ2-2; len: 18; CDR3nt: TGTGCCAGCAGCCCCCCTTTAGAGGGGGAAACGAACACCGGGGAGCTGTTTTTT; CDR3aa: CASSPPLEGETNTGELFF
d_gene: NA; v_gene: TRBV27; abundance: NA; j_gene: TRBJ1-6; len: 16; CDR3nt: TGTGCCAGCAGTTCGGGTTTGACAGAATATAATTCACCCCTCCACTTT; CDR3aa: CASSSGLTEYNSPLHF
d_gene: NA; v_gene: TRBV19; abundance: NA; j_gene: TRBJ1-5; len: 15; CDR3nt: TGTGCCAGTAGACAAGGCGGGGGCGCAAATCAGCCCCAGCATTTT; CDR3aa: CASRQGGGANQPQHF
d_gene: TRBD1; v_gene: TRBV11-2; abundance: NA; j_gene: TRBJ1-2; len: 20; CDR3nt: TGTGCCAGCAGCTTAGATCTGACAGGGTTTATACCCCCACATTCTAATGGCTACACCTTC; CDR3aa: CASSLDLTGFIPPHSNGYTF
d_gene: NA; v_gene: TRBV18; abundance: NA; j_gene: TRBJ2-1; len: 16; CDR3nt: TGTGCCAGCTCACCGGCGGACACGCTGAAGTACAATGAGCAGTTCTTC; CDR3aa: CASSPADTLKYNEQFF
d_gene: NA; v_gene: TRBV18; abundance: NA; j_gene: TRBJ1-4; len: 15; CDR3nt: TGTGCCAGCTCACCACGGGCAGGTTCCTTTGAAAAACTGTTTTTT; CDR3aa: CASSPRAGSFEKLFF
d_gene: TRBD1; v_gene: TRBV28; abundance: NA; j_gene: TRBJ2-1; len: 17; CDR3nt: TGTGCCAGCAGTTTTCTCAACATGGGACAGTCCTACAATGAGCAGTTCTTC; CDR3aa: CASSFLNMGQSYNEQFF
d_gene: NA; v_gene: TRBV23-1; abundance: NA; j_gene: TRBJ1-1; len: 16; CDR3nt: TGCGCCAGCAGTCAATCTGAGACAGGCATGAACACTGAAGCTTTCTTT; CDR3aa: CASSQSETGMNTEAFF
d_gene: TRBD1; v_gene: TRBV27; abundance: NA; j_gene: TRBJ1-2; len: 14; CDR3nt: TGTGCCAGCAGTTCGACGACAGGGCACTATGGCTACACCTTC; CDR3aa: CASSSTTGHYGYTF